This T cell receptor (beta chain) stems from a study of post-analysis software for immune sequencing data. Whole-study context: Several disease courses (relapsing-remitting, secondary progressive and progressive-relapsing) of multiple sclerosis were included. Findings of the study overall: Relative to controls, patients had 5 or 6 TRBV segments at higher frequency, with TRBV5-6, TRBV5-1 and TRBV20-1 among these. Same-batch preparations were strongly co-clustered by F measure. Normalized Chao1 diversity in multiple sclerosis patients fell significantly below that of controls.

This clonotype was picked up a small number of times. Its antigen remains unknown. The CDR3 spans 16 residues. V dropped 1 base and J dropped 4 bases, with 15 bases sitting between them. CDR1 SGHVS and CDR2 FNYEAQ come from the germline V gene. Every TCR beta cDNA library bore unique molecular identifiers. T cells numbering about 0.95 to 11 million gave rise to a few hundred thousand cDNA molecules. TCRdb reprocessed the PCR reads via MiXCR and lists one record per CDR3 protein. The sample shows 650,000 to 850,000 distinct CDR3 sequences, just over 45% of them seen only once. The sequenced sample was blood. The rearrangement joins TRBV7-6 to TRBJ2-3; a weak D match, TRBD2 (5 bases). The source of this sequence is a girl aged 10 to 17 with multiple sclerosis. CDR3 sequence reads: CASSLDPSSKPDTQYF. The CDR3 nucleotides read TGTGCCAGCAGCTTAGATCCTAGCTCCAAGCCAGATACGCAGTATTTT.